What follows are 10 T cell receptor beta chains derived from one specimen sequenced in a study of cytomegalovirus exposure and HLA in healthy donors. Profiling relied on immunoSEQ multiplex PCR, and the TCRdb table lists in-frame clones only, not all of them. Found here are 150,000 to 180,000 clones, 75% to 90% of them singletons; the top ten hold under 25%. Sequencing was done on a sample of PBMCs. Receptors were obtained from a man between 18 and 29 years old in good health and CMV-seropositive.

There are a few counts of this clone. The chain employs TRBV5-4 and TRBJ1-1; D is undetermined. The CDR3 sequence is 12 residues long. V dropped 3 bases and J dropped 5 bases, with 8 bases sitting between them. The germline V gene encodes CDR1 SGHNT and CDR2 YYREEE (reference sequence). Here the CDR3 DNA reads TGTGCCAGCAGCTCCGGCGGGACTGAAGCTTTCTTT. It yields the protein CASSSGGTEAFF.

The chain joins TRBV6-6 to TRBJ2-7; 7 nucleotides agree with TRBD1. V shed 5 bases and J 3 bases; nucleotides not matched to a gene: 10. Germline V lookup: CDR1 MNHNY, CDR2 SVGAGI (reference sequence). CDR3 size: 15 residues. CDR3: CASSRGQALDYEQYF. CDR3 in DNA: TGTGCCAGCAGTCGTGGACAGGCCTTGGACTACGAGCAGTACTTC.

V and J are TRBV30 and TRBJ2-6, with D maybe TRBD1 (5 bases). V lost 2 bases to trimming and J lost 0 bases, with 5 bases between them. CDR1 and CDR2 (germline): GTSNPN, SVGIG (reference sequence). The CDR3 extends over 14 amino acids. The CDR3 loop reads CAWSRGSGANVLTF. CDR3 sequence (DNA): TGTGCCTGGAGTAGGGGCTCTGGGGCCAACGTCCTGACTTTC.

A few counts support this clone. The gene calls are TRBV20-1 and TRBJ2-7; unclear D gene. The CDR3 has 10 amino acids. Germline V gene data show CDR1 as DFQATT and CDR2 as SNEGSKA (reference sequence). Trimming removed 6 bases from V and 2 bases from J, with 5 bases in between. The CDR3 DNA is TGCAGTGCCCTTCCCTACGAGCAGTACTTC. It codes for CSALPYEQYF.

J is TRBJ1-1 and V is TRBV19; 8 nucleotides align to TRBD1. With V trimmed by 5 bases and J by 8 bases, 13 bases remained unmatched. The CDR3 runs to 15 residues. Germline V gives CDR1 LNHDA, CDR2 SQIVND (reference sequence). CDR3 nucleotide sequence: TGTGCCAGTAGTTTTTTTGGGCAGGGGGCGATGGAAGCTTTCTTT. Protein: CASSFFGQGAMEAFF.

CDR3 protein: CAWRSDSLLNTEAFF. CDR3 nucleotide sequence: TGTGCCTGGAGGTCTGACAGTTTACTGAACACTGAAGCTTTCTTT. J is TRBJ1-1 and V is TRBV30, with D possibly being TRBD1 (5 bases). The length of the CDR3 is 15 residues. Germline V gives CDR1 GTSNPN, CDR2 SVGIG (reference sequence). Trimming removed 3 bases from V and 0 bases from J, with 14 bases in between.

DNA of the CDR3: TGCGCCAGCAGCCAGGGGGCTGCGAGGAATGAAAAACTGTTTTTT. It encodes CASSQGAARNEKLFF. This chain links TRBV4-3 with TRBJ1-4, with D possibly TRBD1 on 6 matching bases. Germline CDR1 LGHNA, CDR2 YSLEER. The CDR3 loop spans 15 amino acids. Trimming took 3 bases from V and 5 from J, leaving 13 bases between them.

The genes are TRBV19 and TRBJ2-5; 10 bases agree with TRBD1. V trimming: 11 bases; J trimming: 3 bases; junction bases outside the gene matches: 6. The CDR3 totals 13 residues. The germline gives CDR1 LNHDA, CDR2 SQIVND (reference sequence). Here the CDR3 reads CAAMGQGKETQYF. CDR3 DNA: TGTGCCGCCATGGGACAGGGGAAAGAGACCCAGTACTTC.

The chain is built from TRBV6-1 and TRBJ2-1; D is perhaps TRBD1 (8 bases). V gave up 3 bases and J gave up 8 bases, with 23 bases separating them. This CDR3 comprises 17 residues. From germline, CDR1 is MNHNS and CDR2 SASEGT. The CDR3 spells CASSDQDDRGGFDEQFF. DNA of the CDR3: TGTGCCAGCAGTGACCAAGACGACAGGGGAGGGTTCGATGAGCAGTTCTTC.

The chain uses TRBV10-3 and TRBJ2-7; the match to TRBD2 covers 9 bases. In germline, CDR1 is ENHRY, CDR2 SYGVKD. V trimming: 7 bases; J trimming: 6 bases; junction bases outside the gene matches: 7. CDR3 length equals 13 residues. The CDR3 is CAITASGKSEQYF. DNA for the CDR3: TGTGCCATCACGGCTAGCGGGAAAAGCGAGCAGTACTTC.